Following are 7 T cell receptor beta chains from one sample sequenced in a study of CD8 T cells in ankylosing spondylitis. No antigen has been assigned to these receptors. Study observations and caveats: One TCR beta motif, made up of 7 or 8 highly homologous variants, appeared characteristic of ankylosing spondylitis blood.

Each CDR3 protein is one row after TCRdb ran MiXCR on the 5' RACE reads. The sample lists 750,000 to 850,000 distinct CDR3 sequences, 10% to 15% occurring once. Sequencing was done on a sample of blood, either unsorted or a sorted T cell fraction (not recorded which). These receptors originate from a male donor with ankylosing spondylitis.

V and J are TRBV4-2 and TRBJ2-1; 12 bases are shared with TRBD2. CDR1 LGHNA and CDR2 YNFKEQ come from the germline V gene. The CDR3 length is 17 residues. The ends lost 0 bases at V and 8 bases at J; junction bases unmatched: 8. The CDR3 region has the DNA TGTGCCAGCAGCCAAGATCGGGCTAGCGGGGGGGTCGATGAGCAGTTCTTC. This translates into CASSQDRASGGVDEQFF.

The chain has TRBV6-5 and TRBJ2-3, with D perhaps assigned TRBD1 or TRBD2 (6 bases each). Germline V gene data show CDR1 as MNHEY and CDR2 as SVGAGI. The CDR3 sequence is 16 residues long. Between the trimmed V and J ends, which lost 2 bases and 2 bases, there was a span of 14 bases. Written as DNA, the CDR3 is TGTGCCAGCAGTTACGGGACACCGGGGGACACAGATACGCAGTATTTT. This translates into CASSYGTPGDTDTQYF.

This clonotype was seen ten or more times. The genes are TRBV20-1 and TRBJ2-3; 9 positions match TRBD2. This CDR3 is built from 14 residues. V was clipped by 6 bases and J by 4 bases; unmatched bases: 8. CDR1 DFQATT and CDR2 SNEGSKA come from the germline V gene (reference sequence). CDR3 nucleotide sequence: TGCAGTGCCAGAACTAGCGGGTCGGCAGATACGCAGTATTTT. Its translation: CSARTSGSADTQYF.

There are many counts of this clonotype. This chain uses TRBV10-3 with TRBJ1-1; TRBD1 might be the D (5 bases). Trimming removed 3 bases from V and 3 bases from J, with 14 bases in between. This CDR3 comprises 15 residues. From germline, CDR1 is ENHRY and CDR2 SYGVKD. The CDR3 nucleotides are TGTGCCATCAGTGACCGTGACGGGGGGGACACTGAAGCTTTCTTT. This codes for CAISDRDGGDTEAFF.

This clonotype was seen only a few times. The chain employs TRBV20-1 and TRBJ2-7; D remains ambiguous. Germline-derived CDR1 and CDR2 are DFQATT and SNEGSKA (reference sequence). Between the trimmed V and J ends, which lost 1 base and 6 bases, there was a span of 4 bases. The CDR3 has 10 amino acids. The CDR3 loop is CSARVTEQYF. DNA of the CDR3: TGCAGTGCTAGAGTGACCGAGCAGTACTTC.

This clonotype was recorded a few times. In DNA, the CDR3 is TGTGCCAGCAGCCGTCATACAGCTAGCACAGATACGCAGTATTTT. Protein sequence: CASSRHTASTDTQYF. V gene TRBV3-1 combines with J gene TRBJ2-3; no definite D call. The V end lost 4 bases, the J end lost 0 bases, and 11 bases lay between the germline ends. Per germline, CDR1 LGHDT and CDR2 YNNKEL (reference sequence). CDR3 length: 15 amino acids.

The chain is built from TRBV7-9 and TRBJ2-3, with 10 bases aligning to TRBD2. The CDR3 length is 16 residues. Trimming removed 3 bases from V and 4 bases from J; junction bases left unmatched: 7. Germline V CDR1 and CDR2: SEHNR, FQNEAQ (reference sequence). The CDR3 DNA reads TGTGCCAGCAGCTTCCTAGCGGGAGTGGGTGCAGATACGCAGTATTTT. Protein sequence: CASSFLAGVGADTQYF.